One and the same sample provided the 11 T cell receptor beta chains below, sequenced in a study of tumor-infiltrating lymphocytes in primary liver carcinoma (dated by TCRdb to 2016 to 2017). Sequencing was carried out with an Illumina HiSeq 2500. TCRbeta-specific cDNA was reverse-transcribed from about 0.45 ug total RNA using a constant-region primer and ProtoScript II reverse transcriptase. The TCRbeta libraries were prepared through three rounds of nested multiplex PCR following a slightly modified ARM-PCR procedure. The first two PCR rounds used multiplex TRBV1-TRBV30 forward primers with a Cbeta reverse primer, each for roughly 11 cycles. The raw public reads went through TCRdb reprocessing: fastp at Q25, MiXCR clone calling, in-frame beta chains kept. Each entry is one CDR3 protein sequence, shown with its most common DNA and genes. The sample table contains fewer than 85,000 distinct CDR3 sequences; only one count was recorded for under 75% of them. The top ten constitute less than 30% of the sample.

Total RNA and DNA were co-extracted from about 19-30 mg of bulk tissue with the AllPrep DNA/RNA mini kit, without cell sorting. The sample taken for sequencing was tumor-adjacent normal liver tissue. Receptors originate from a man aged 40-50 years with primary liver carcinoma and hepatitis B virus infection.

J is TRBJ2-3 and V is TRBV29-1; D may be TRBD1 (5 bases). Near its end, the DNA agrees better with TRBJ1-5, so the J call may be wrong. Per the germline V gene, CDR1 is SQVTM and CDR2 is ANQGSEA. The CDR3 covers 14 residues. The CDR3 region has the DNA TGCGGCGCCGCGGCCCAGGGCGTCACAGAAACGCAGCATTTT. Translation gives CGAAAQGVTETQHF.

Only a few counts were recorded for this clonotype. This sequence joins TRBV19 and TRBJ2-7; 14 bases align to TRBD2. There are 18 residues in the CDR3. After removal of 1 base from V and 1 base from J, the junction contained 6 bases not matched to a gene. Germline CDR1 is LNHDA and CDR2 is SQIVND (reference sequence). This chain's CDR3 is CASSIVFGTSGSSYEQYF. As DNA, the CDR3 is TGTGCCAGTAGTATAGTTTTTGGGACTAGCGGGAGTTCCTACGAGCAGTACTTC.

The chain combines TRBV6-2 or TRBV6-3 with TRBJ2-3; 8 nucleotides match TRBD2. The V gene's germline CDR1 is MNHEY and CDR2 SVGEGT. The length of the CDR3 is 15 residues. In DNA, the CDR3 is TGTGTCAACAGTTACTCAGCGGGAGGCACAGATACGCAGTATTTT. It yields the protein CVNSYSAGGTDTQYF.

Points on this clonotype: A clone one base away is much larger, so this may be a read error. The V gene is TRBV7-9, the J gene TRBJ2-1; D remains unclear. This CDR3 region has 14 residues. Germline CDR1 SEHNR, CDR2 FQNEAQ (reference sequence). The chain's CDR3 is CVSSFGPGRNEQFF. The CDR3 DNA reads as TGTGTCAGCAGCTTTGGGCCAGGTCGGAATGAGCAGTTCTTC.

For this clonotype: Sequence at one end of the junction differs from germline and may be a read error. V gene TRBV12-3 or TRBV12-4 combines with J gene TRBJ2-7; 8 nucleotides agree with TRBD2. The CDR3 consists of 15 residues. The DNA for the CDR3 is TGTGTCAGCAACATATCGGGAGGGCTCGGAGGAGAGCAGTACTTC. Residues: CVSNISGGLGGEQYF.

There are many counts of this clonotype. The rearrangement links TRBV12-3 or TRBV12-4 to TRBJ1-2, with D perhaps matching TRBD1 (6 bases). The CDR3 loop spans 12 amino acids. V gave up 5 bases and J gave up 4 bases, with 8 bases separating them. The CDR3 loop is CASSRGPYGYTF. Here the CDR3 DNA reads TGTGCCAGCAGTCGGGGGCCCTATGGCTACACCTTC.

The rearrangement uses TRBV4-1 and TRBJ1-1; 8 bases line up with TRBD1. This CDR3 is built from 16 residues. Unmatched junction bases numbered 14, after V lost 0 bases and J lost 11 bases. In germline, CDR1 is MGHRA, CDR2 YSYEKL. CDR3 loop: CASSQDVQGAPTDAFF. CDR3 nucleotides: TGCGCCAGCAGCCAAGATGTGCAGGGGGCGCCCACCGATGCTTTCTTT.

In regard to this clonotype: Sequence at one end of the junction differs from germline and may be a read error. The rearrangement links TRBV24-1 to TRBJ2-1; TRBD2 is a possible D gene (6 bases). CDR3 length: 16 residues. Looked up from germline, CDR1 is KGHDR and CDR2 is SFDVKD. The CDR3 reads CVTSIPGPGSLNGQFF. The CDR3 coding sequence is TGTGTCACCAGTATTCCCGGGCCCGGGAGCCTGAATGGGCAGTTCTTC.

This clonotype turned up a few times. Sequence at one end of the junction differs from germline and may be a read error. V usage is TRBV6-2 or TRBV6-3 and J usage is TRBJ2-7, with 8 bases that match TRBD1. Germline V gene sequence: CDR1 MNHEY, CDR2 SVGEGT. This CDR3 is built from 14 residues. The CDR3 region is CASSLLDRAHEQYF. CDR3 coding DNA: TGTGCTAGCAGCCTCCTGGACAGGGCTCACGAGCAGTACTTC.

Many counts were recorded for this clonotype. The genes are TRBV7-8 and TRBJ2-2; either TRBD1 or TRBD2 may supply D (5 bases each). The CDR3 contains 15 residues. Germline V gene lookup returns CDR1 SGHVS and CDR2 FQNEAQ. The ends were cut back, 9 bases at V and 0 bases at J, with 14 bases in the middle. CDR3 bases: TGTGCCAGTGGGACGGCGATATCGAACACCGGGGAGCTGTTTTTT. This encodes CASGTAISNTGELFF.

In its sample, this clonotype was seen many times. The genes are TRBV12-3 or TRBV12-4 and TRBJ2-5; D tentatively reads TRBD1 or TRBD2 (5 bases each). Deletions cut 0 bases from V and 4 bases from J, with 6 bases between. The CDR3 runs to 13 residues. CDR3 in DNA: TGTGCCAGCAGTTTAGCGGGGGTAGAGACCCAGTACTTC. It codes for CASSLAGVETQYF.